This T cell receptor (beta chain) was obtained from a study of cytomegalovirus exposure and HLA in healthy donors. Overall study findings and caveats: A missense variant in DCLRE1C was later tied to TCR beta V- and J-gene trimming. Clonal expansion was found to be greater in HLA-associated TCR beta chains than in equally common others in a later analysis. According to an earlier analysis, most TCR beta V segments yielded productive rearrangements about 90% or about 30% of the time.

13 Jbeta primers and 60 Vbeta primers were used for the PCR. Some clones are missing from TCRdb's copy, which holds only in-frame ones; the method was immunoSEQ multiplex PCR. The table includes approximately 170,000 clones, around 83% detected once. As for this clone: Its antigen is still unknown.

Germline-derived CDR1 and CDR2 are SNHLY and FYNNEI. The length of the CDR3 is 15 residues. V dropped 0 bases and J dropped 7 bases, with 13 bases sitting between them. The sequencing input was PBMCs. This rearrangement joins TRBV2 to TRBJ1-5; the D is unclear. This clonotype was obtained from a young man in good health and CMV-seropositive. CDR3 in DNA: TGTGCCAGCAGTGAAGCGCGGGGAGGGAACCAGCCCCAGCATTTT. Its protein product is CASSEARGGNQPQHF. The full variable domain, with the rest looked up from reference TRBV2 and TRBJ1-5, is EPEVTQTPSHQVTQMGQEVILRCVPISNHLYFYWYRQILGQKVEFLVSFYNNEISEKSEIFDDQFSVERPDGSNFTLKIRSTKLEDSAMYFCASSEARGGNQPQHFGDGTRLSIL.